This entry features one TCR beta chain sequence. Its target is unknown. The data are from a study of radiation and T cells in renal cell carcinoma. TCRdb keeps only in-frame clones here, not all; method: immunoSEQ multiplex PCR. Seen here are some 130,000 clones, more than 80% observed once, and the top ten hold 1.9%. Findings and limits, study-wide: Top tumor clonotypes rose in blood 2 weeks post-radiation, then contracted.

Time point described: blood 2 weeks post-SBRT. Treatment indicated: 15 Gy SBRT to primary tumor, nephrectomy 4 weeks later. Blood was sampled at baseline, 2 weeks and 4 weeks after SBRT. Trimming took 7 bases from V and 2 from J, leaving 12 bases between them. There are 13 residues in the CDR3. CDR1 GTSNPN and CDR2 SVGIG come from the germline V gene (reference sequence). V gene TRBV30 combines with J gene TRBJ1-3; D remains ambiguous. The sequences come from blood, collected from a patient whose treatment included radiotherapy and nephrectomy. This clonotype was obtained from a woman in her fifties or sixties with renal cell carcinoma. The DNA for the CDR3 is TGTGCCTTCATATTAGGCGCTGGAAACACCATATATTTT. Residues: CAFILGAGNTIYF.